The 16 T cell receptor beta chains below all came from one sample that was sequenced in a study of T cells in Graves' hyperthyroidism and ophthalmopathy. There were TCR beta CDR3 regions amplified from RNA transcripts. HTBI primers were employed in a first-round RT-PCR of the TCR CDR3. TCRdb analysed the multiplex PCR reads with MiXCR anew, one entry per CDR3 protein. This table has under 600,000 distinct CDR3 sequences, roughly a sixth appearing once. Material for sequencing was blood. These receptors came from a woman in her thirties or forties with Graves' ophthalmopathy.

The J gene is TRBJ1-2, the V gene TRBV19; TRBD1 aligns across 7 bases. Germline V gene data show CDR1 as LNHDA and CDR2 as SQIVND (reference sequence). The V and J ends lost 5 bases and 0 bases, in that order; junction bases with no gene match: 6. There are 15 residues in the CDR3. The CDR3 loop reads CASSLGTETNYGYTF. The CDR3 coding sequence is TGTGCCAGTAGTCTCGGGACAGAGACTAACTATGGCTACACCTTC.

The V and J genes are TRBV20-1 and TRBJ2-4; 8 bases are a match to TRBD2. CDR3 length equals 15 residues. The V gene end was trimmed by 8 bases and the J gene end by 4 bases; junction bases not matched to a gene: 13. Germline CDR1 and CDR2: DFQATT and SNEGSKA (reference sequence). CDR3 sequence: CSPRPELAEKNIQYF. The CDR3 nucleotides are TGCAGTCCAAGACCAGAACTAGCGGAAAAAAACATTCAGTACTTC.

This clonotype showed up many times. This chain joins TRBV27 and TRBJ1-4; perhaps TRBD1 as D (6 bases). Germline V lookup: CDR1 MNHEY, CDR2 SMNVEV (reference sequence). This CDR3 has 15 residues. The germline V and J ends were trimmed by 6 bases and 4 bases, with 15 bases remaining between them. CDR3: CASRPQGFFNEKLFF. For the CDR3, the DNA is TGTGCCAGCAGACCACAGGGATTCTTTAATGAAAAACTGTTTTTT.

This clonotype came up many times. The V call is TRBV28, the J call TRBJ1-1, with D tentatively TRBD1 (5 bases). The CDR3 extends over 15 amino acids. Trimming took 8 bases from V and 4 from J, leaving 20 bases between them. Germline V lookup: CDR1 MDHEN, CDR2 SYDVKM. The CDR3: CASRPRGLVGTEAFF. DNA for the CDR3: TGTGCCAGCCGGCCCCGGGGGTTGGTTGGCACTGAAGCTTTCTTT.

The V call is TRBV25-1, the J call TRBJ1-6; tentative D call: TRBD1 (5 bases). The V end was cut by 5 bases, the J end by 0 bases, with 20 bases between. Germline V gene sequence: CDR1 MGHDK, CDR2 SYGVNS. This CDR3 has 19 amino acids. Here the CDR3 reads CASSPRGGAISSYNSPLHF. DNA for the CDR3: TGTGCCAGCAGTCCCCGTGGAGGGGCTATAAGCTCCTATAATTCACCCCTCCACTTT.

CDR3 nucleotide sequence: TGTGCCAGCAGCGGGAGGTACTACAATGAGCAGTTCTTC. Its protein is CASSGRYYNEQFF. V is TRBV19 and J is TRBJ2-1; 9 positions agree with TRBD2. The germline gives CDR1 LNHDA, CDR2 SQIVND (reference sequence). The CDR3 runs 13 residues. The junction had 3 bases not matched to a gene; V was cut back by 9 bases and J by 3 bases.

This clonotype was picked up many times. The rearrangement links TRBV3-1 to TRBJ2-3, with D possibly matching TRBD2 (6 bases). The germline V gene has CDR1 LGHDT and CDR2 YNNKEL (reference sequence). This CDR3 comprises 14 residues. V shed 2 bases and J shed 6 bases, with 12 bases lying between them. CDR3 sequence reads: CASSQFLAWDTQYF. The CDR3 DNA follows: TGTGCCAGCAGCCAATTTCTAGCGTGGGATACGCAGTATTTT.

At least ten counts were recorded for this clonotype. V gene TRBV11-2 combines with J gene TRBJ2-5, with D perhaps TRBD1 or TRBD2 (5 bases each). This CDR3 comprises 15 residues. Germline V gene sequence: CDR1 SGHAT, CDR2 FQNNGV. The V gene lost 8 bases and the J gene lost 5 bases, with 21 bases spanning the gap. The CDR3 nucleotides read TGTGCCAGCTCCATCCCGGGGTATTGGGGGGAGACCCAGTACTTC. Amino acid sequence: CASSIPGYWGETQYF.

Remarks on this clonotype: A clone one base away is much larger, so this may be a read error. The V gene is TRBV28, the J gene TRBJ2-3; 7 bases agree with TRBD2. CDR1 and CDR2 from the germline V gene are MDHEN and SYDVKM. There are 14 residues in the CDR3. Losses at the gene ends were 6 bases for V and 5 bases for J; bases not matched to a gene: 8. The CDR3 is CASRCGGRKDTQYF. The CDR3 DNA reads as TGTGCCAGCAGATGTGGCGGGAGAAAAGATACGCAGTATTTT.

This clonotype was seen more than once but under ten times. V usage is TRBV10-3 and J usage is TRBJ2-3; D ambiguous. Trimming stripped 2 bases from V and 2 bases from J, with 8 bases between. Germline assignment: CDR1 ENHRY and CDR2 SYGVKD. CDR3 length equals 14 residues. CDR3 amino acids: CAISELDITDTQYF. DNA of the CDR3: TGTGCCATCAGTGAGCTTGATATCACAGATACGCAGTATTTT.

This clonotype was recorded many times. The CDR3 DNA sequence: TGTGCCAGCACCAGGTACGGGGCCGGTCAGCCCCAGCATTTT. Protein: CASTRYGAGQPQHF. The chain is built from TRBV28 and TRBJ1-5, with a tentative D call TRBD1 (5 bases). The length of the CDR3 is 14 residues. Trimming pared 7 bases from V and 6 bases from J, leaving 16 bases between. In germline, CDR1 is MDHEN, CDR2 SYDVKM.

This clonotype appeared many times. The chain links TRBV11-2 to TRBJ2-7, with D unclear. Germline CDR1 and CDR2: SGHAT and FQNNGV. The ends were cut back, 3 bases at V and 4 bases at J, with 7 bases in the middle. This CDR3 is 12 amino acids long. CDR3 DNA: TGTGCCAGCAGCTTTAAGCCGTACGAGCAGTACTTC. Encoded protein: CASSFKPYEQYF.

This clonotype was seen repeatedly, ten times or more. The rearrangement uses TRBV18 and TRBJ2-7, with no clear D. Trimming stripped 3 bases from V and 0 bases from J, with 9 bases between. CDR3 length: 14 amino acids. In germline, CDR1 is KGHSH, CDR2 LQKENI. The CDR3 DNA is TGTGCCAGCTCACCCCGAGCAGGCTCCTACGAGCAGTACTTC. The encoded protein is CASSPRAGSYEQYF.

The chain links TRBV5-6 to TRBJ1-4; D not certain. V was shortened by 0 bases and J by 5 bases, with 5 bases between the two germline ends. Germline-derived CDR1 and CDR2 are SGHDT and YYEEEE. The CDR3 sequence is 13 residues long. CDR3 nucleotides: TGTGCCAGCAGCTTGGACCCCAATGAAAAACTGTTTTTT. Protein sequence: CASSLDPNEKLFF.

The table lists this clonotype with many counts. The CDR3, as DNA: TGTGCCAGCAGCGTTCGGGGCCTCGACTACGAGCAGTACTTC. Its translation: CASSVRGLDYEQYF. The chain carries TRBV7-8 and TRBJ2-7, with D possibly called TRBD1 or TRBD2 (5 bases each). The V end lost 5 bases, the J end lost 3 bases, and 14 bases lay between the germline ends. Per germline, CDR1 SGHVS and CDR2 FQNEAQ. The CDR3 runs 14 residues.

This clonotype was seen more than once but under ten times. J is TRBJ1-4 and V is TRBV4-1, with D possibly TRBD1 on 5 matching bases. Deletions cut 0 bases from V and 8 bases from J, with 10 bases between. The CDR3 runs 14 residues. Germline V lookup: CDR1 MGHRA, CDR2 YSYEKL. DNA of the CDR3: TGCGCCAGCAGCCAAGAACCAGGGCCCGAAAAACTGTTTTTT. It encodes CASSQEPGPEKLFF.